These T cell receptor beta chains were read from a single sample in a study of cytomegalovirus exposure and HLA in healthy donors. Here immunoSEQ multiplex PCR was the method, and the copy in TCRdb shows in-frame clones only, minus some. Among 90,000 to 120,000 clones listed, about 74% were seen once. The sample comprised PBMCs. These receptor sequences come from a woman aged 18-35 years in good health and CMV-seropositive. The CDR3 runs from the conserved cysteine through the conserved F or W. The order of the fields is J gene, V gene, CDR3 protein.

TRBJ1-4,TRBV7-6,CASSKTGTNEKLFF
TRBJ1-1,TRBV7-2,CASSLGQPPRRTEAFF
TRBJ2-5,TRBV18,CASFGQGVEETQYF
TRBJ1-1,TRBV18,CASSAGGLNTEAFF
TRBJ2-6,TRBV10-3,CAIRDQGTGANVLTF
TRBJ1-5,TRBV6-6,CASSYGGFLDNQPQHF
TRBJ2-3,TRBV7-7,CASSLGLAESTDTQYF
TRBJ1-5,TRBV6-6,CASSPNNQPQHF
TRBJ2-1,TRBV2,CASKADVNNEQFF
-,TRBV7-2,CASSSAGGVDEQYF
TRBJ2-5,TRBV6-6,CASMGGATQYF
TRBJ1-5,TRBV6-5,CASSYGGDNQPQHF
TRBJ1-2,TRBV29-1,CSATGARSGGYTF
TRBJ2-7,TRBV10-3,CAIGEGVVREQYF
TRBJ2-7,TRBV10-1,CARGQTYEQYF
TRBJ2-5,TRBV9,CASSAEEETQYF
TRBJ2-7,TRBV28,CASSLEGSYEQYF
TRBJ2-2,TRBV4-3,CASSFRWGSGKEVELFF
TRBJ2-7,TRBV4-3,CASSQDVWDRGGYEQYF
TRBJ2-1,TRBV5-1,CASSLVSGLHNEQFF
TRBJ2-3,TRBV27,CASRPSGSSGDTQYF
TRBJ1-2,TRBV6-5,CASSYTGTQYGYTF
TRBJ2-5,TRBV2,CASKDGSGQETQYF
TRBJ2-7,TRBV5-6,CASSLPSLSSYEQYF
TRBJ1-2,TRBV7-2,CASSLGGHGQGSGYTF
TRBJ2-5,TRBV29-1,CSVGMASGSGETQYF
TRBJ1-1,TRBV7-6,CASSNGQAMNTEAFF
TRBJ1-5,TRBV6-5,CASSYSKYGNQPQHF
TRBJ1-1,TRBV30,CAWIPPSDRQKMNTEAFF
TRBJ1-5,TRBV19,CASRTGQGQPQHF
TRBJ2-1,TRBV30,CARADWSNEQFF
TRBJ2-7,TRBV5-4,CASSLTGGAQYEQYF
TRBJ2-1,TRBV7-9,CASSFYSSYNEQFF
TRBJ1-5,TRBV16,CASSQRTTGMSNQPQHF
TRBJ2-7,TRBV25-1,CASSQVYEQYF
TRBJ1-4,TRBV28,CASSLPHEKLFF
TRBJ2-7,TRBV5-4,CASSLRGQYEQYF
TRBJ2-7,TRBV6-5,CASSNSGLAFYEQYF
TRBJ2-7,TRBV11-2,CASSFGDLTSGAYEQYF